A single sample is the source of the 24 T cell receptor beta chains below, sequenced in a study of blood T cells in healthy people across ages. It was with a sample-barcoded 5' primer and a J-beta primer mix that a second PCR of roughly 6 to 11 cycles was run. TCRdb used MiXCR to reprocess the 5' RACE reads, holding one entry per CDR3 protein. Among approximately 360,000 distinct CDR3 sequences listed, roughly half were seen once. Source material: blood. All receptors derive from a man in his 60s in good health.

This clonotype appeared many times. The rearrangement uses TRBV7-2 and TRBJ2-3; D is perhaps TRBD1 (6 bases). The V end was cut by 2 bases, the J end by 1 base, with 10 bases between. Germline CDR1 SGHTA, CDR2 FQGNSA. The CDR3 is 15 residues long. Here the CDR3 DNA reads TGTGCCAGCAGCTTATACCGGACAGGCACAGATACGCAGTATTTT. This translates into CASSLYRTGTDTQYF.

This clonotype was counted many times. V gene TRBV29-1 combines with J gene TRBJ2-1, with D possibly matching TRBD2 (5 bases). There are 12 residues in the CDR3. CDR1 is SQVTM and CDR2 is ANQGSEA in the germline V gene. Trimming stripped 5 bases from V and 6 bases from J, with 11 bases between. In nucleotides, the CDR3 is TGCAGCGTTTCAGGACGGGGCAATGAGCAGTTCTTC. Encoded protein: CSVSGRGNEQFF.

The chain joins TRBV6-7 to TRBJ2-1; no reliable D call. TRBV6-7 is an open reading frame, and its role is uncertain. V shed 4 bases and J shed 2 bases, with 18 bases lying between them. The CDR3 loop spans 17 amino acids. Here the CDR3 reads CASSFQNSRGTYNEQFF. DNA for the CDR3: TGTGCCAGCAGTTTCCAGAATTCTAGAGGAACCTACAATGAGCAGTTCTTC.

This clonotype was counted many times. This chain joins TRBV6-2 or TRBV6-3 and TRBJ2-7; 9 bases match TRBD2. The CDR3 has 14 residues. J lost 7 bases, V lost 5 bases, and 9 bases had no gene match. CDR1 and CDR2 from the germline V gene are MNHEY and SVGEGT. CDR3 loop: CASSRLAEGGEQYF. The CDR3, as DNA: TGTGCCAGCAGTCGACTAGCGGAGGGTGGGGAGCAGTACTTC.

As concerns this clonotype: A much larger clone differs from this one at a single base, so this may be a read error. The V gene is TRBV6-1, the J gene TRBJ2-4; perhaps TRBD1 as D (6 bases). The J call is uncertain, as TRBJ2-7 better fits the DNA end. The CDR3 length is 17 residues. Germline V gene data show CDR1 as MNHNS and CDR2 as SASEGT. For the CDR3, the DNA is TGTACCAGCAGTCCCTATTTCAGGGGTGGTGGGGGATACGAGCAGTACTTC. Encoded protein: CTSSPYFRGGGGYEQYF.

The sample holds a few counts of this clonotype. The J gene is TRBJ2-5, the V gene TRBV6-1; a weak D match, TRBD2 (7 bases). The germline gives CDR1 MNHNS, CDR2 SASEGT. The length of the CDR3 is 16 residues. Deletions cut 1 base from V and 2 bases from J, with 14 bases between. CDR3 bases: TGTGCCAGCAGTGAAGAAAGCGGGACAATTCAAGAGACCCAGTACTTC. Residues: CASSEESGTIQETQYF.

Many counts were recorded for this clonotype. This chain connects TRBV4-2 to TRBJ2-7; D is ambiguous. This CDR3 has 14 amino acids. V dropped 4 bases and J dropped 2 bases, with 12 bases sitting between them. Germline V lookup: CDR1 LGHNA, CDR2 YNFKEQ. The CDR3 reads CASSRRTPPYEQYF. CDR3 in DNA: TGTGCCAGCAGCCGACGGACCCCGCCCTACGAGCAGTACTTC.

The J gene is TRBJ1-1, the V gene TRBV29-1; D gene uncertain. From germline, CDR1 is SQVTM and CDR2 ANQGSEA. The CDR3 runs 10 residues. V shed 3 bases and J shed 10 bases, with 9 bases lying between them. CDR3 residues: CSVDRRRAFF. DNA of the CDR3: TGCAGCGTTGACCGACGTAGAGCTTTCTTT.

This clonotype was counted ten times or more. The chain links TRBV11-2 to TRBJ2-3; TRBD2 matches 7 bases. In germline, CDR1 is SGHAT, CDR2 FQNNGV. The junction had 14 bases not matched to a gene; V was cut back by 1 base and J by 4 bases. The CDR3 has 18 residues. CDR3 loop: CASSLGGRAFGSADTQYF. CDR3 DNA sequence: TGTGCCAGCAGCTTAGGAGGGAGGGCCTTCGGCTCGGCAGATACGCAGTATTTT. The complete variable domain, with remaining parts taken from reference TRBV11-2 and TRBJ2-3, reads EAGVAQSPRYKIIEKRQSVAFWCNPISGHATLYWYQQILGQGPKLLIQFQNNGVVDDSQLPKDRFSAERLKGVDSTLKIQPAKLEDSAVYLCASSLGGRAFGSADTQYFGPGTRLTVL.

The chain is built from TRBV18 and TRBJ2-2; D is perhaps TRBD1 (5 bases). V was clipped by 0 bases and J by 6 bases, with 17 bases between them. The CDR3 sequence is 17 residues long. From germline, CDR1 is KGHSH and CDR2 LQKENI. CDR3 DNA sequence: TGTGCCAGCTCACCACCGTCGAGTTACACAGGTTCCGGGGAGCTGTTTTTT. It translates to CASSPPSSYTGSGELFF.

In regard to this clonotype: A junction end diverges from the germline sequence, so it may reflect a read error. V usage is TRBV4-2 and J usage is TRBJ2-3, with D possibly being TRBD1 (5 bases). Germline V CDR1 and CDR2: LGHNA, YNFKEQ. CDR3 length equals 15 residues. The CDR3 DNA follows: TGTGCCGGCAGCCAAGACAGTGGGATACCAGATACGCAGTATTTT. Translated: CAGSQDSGIPDTQYF.

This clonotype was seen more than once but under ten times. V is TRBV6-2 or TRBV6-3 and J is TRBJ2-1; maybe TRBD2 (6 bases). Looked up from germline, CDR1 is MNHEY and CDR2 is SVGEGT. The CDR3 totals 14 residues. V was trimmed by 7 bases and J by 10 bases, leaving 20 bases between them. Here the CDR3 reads CASTRSGASWEQFF. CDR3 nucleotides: TGTGCCAGCACCCGTAGCGGAGCCTCATGGGAGCAGTTCTTC.

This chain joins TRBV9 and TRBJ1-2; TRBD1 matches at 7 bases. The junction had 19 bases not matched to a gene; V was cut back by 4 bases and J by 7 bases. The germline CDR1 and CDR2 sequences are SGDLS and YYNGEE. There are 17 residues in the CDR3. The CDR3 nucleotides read TGTGCCAGCAGCCCAGACTCCAGGGGGAGCAATCTTAGTGGCTACACCTTC. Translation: CASSPDSRGSNLSGYTF. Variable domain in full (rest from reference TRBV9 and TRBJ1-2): DSGVTQTPKHLITATGQRVTLRCSPRSGDLSVYWYQQSLDQGLQFLIQYYNGEERAKGNILERFSAQQFPDLHSELNLSSLELGDSALYFCASSPDSRGSNLSGYTFGSGTRLTVV.

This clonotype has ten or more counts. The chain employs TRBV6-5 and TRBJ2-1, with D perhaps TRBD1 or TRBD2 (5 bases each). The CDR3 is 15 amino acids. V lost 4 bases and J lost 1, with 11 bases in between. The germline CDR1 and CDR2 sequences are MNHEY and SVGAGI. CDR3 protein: CASSFRDGSYNEQFF. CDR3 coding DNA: TGTGCCAGCAGTTTCCGGGACGGTTCCTACAATGAGCAGTTCTTC.

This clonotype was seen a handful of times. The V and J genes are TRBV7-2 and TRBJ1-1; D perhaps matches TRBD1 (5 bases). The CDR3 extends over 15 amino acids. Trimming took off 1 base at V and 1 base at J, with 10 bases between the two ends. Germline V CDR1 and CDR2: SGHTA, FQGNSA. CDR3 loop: CASSLGWGKNTEAFF. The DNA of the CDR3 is TGTGCCAGCAGCTTAGGTTGGGGGAAGAACACTGAAGCTTTCTTT.

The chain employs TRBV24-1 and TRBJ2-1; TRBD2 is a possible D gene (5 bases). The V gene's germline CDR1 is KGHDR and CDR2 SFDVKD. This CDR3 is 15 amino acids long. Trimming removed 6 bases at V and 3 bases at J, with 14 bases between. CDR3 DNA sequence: TGTGCCACCAGTTCCGGGATCGCCCTCTACAATGAGCAGTTCTTC. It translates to CATSSGIALYNEQFF.

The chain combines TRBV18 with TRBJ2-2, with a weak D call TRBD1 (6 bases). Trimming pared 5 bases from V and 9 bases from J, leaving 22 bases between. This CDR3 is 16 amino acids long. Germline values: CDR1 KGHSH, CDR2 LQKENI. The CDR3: CASSTKDRALPRELFF. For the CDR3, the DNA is TGTGCCAGCTCAACTAAGGACAGAGCTCTTCCCAGGGAGCTGTTTTTT.

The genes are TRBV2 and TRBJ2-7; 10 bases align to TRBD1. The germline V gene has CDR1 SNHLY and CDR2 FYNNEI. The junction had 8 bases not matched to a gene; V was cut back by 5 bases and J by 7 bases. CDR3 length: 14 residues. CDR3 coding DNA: TGTGCCAGCAGTCGAGGACAGGGGGTAGGGGAGCAGTACTTC. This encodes CASSRGQGVGEQYF.

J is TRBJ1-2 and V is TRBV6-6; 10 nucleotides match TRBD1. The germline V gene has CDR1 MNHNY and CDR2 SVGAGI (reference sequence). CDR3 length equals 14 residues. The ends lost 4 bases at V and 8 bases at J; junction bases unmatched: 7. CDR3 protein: CASSSGQGRWGYTF. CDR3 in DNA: TGTGCCAGCAGTTCGGGACAGGGGCGATGGGGCTACACCTTC.

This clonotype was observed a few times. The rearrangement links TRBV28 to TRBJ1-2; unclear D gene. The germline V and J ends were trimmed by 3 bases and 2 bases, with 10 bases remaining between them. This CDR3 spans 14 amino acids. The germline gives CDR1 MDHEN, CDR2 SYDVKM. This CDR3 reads CASSLSHQNYGYTF. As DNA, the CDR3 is TGTGCCAGCAGTTTGTCGCACCAGAACTATGGCTACACCTTC.

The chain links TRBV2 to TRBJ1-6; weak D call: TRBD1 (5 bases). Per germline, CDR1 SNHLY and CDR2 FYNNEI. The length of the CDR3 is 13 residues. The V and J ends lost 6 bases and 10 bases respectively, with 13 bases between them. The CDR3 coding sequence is TGTGCCAGCAGCCCGGGGACCCCCTCACCCCTCCACTTT. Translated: CASSPGTPSPLHF.

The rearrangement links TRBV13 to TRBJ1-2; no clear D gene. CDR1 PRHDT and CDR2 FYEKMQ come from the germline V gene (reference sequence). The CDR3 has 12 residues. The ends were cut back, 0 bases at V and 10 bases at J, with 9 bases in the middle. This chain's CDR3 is CASSLGLAYYTF. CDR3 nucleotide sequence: TGTGCCAGCAGCTTAGGCCTGGCGTACTACACCTTC.

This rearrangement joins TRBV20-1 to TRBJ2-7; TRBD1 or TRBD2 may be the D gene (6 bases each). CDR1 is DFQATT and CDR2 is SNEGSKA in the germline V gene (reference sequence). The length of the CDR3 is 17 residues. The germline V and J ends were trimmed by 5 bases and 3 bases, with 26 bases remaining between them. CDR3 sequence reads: CSADGLRGGPTGYEQYF. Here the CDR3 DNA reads TGCAGTGCTGACGGACTGAGAGGGGGGCCTACAGGCTACGAGCAGTACTTC.

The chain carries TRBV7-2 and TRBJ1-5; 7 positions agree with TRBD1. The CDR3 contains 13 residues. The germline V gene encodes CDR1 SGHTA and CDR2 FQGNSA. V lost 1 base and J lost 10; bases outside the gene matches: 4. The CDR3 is CASSLGQGQPQHF. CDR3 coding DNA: TGTGCCAGCAGCTTAGGACAGGGACAACCCCAGCATTTT.